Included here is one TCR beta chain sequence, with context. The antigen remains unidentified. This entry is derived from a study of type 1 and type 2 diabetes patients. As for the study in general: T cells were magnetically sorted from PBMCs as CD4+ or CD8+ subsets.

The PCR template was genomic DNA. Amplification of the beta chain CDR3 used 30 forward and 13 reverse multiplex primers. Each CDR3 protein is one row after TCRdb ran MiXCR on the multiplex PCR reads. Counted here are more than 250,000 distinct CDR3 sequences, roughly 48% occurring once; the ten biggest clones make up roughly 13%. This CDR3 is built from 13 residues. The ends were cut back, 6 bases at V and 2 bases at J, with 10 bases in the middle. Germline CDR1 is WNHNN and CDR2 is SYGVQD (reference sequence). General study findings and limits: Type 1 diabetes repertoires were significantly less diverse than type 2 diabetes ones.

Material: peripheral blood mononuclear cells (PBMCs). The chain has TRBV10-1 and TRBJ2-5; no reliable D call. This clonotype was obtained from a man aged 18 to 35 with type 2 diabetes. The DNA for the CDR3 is TGCGCCAGCAGCCCCGACACTCAAGAGACCCAGTACTTC. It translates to CASSPDTQETQYF.